A selection of T cell receptor beta chains follows, all from one sample in a study of radiotherapy plus CTLA-4 blockade in lung cancer. The protocol was immunoSEQ multiplex PCR, while the TCRdb copy is restricted to in-frame clones and leaves out a portion. Found here are tens of thousands of clones, approximately 76% of them singletons; the top ten hold about 3%. The material sequenced was peripheral blood, taken from a patient treated with radiotherapy plus ipilimumab. The receptors stem from a human donor with non-small cell lung cancer who had a complete response to radiotherapy plus ipilimumab. CDR3s include the opening cysteine and the closing phenylalanine or tryptophan. The D gene is left open where the match is weak. Only some rows state a clone size, as once, few, many or a class for expanded clones.

size,J,D,V,CDR3,DNA
.,TRBJ2-4,.,TRBV9,CASSPGVAKNIQYF,TGTGCCAGCTCCCCGGGGGTAGCCAAAAACATTCAGTACTTC
.,TRBJ2-3,TRBD1,TRBV5-5,CASSAGTGPTDTQYF,TGTGCCAGCAGCGCCGGGACAGGTCCGACAGATACGCAGTATTTT
.,TRBJ2-7,.,TRBV18,CASSSCHTDCEQYF,TGTGCCAGCTCATCATGTCACACGGACTGCGAGCAGTACTTC
.,TRBJ2-7,.,TRBV5-1,CASSSSAASYEQYF,TGCGCCAGCAGCTCATCGGCGGCCTCCTACGAGCAGTACTTC
once,TRBJ2-7,TRBD2,TRBV29-1,CSVRSLADYEQYF,TGCAGCGTTCGGTCCCTAGCGGACTACGAGCAGTACTTC
.,TRBJ2-3,TRBD2,TRBV5-1,CASSFGPSGKSDTQYF,TGCGCCAGCAGTTTTGGGCCTAGCGGGAAGTCAGATACGCAGTATTTT
.,TRBJ2-5,.,TRBV5-1,CASSLGTTGQETQYF,TGCGCCAGCAGCTTGGGGACGACAGGCCAAGAGACCCAGTACTTC
.,TRBJ1-6,.,TRBV5-6,CASSLDWSSPLHF,TGTGCCAGCAGCTTGGATTGGAGTTCACCCCTCCACTTT
.,TRBJ1-2,.,TRBV6-6,CASRPTENYGYTF,TGTGCCAGCAGACCTACAGAAAACTATGGCTACACCTTC
.,TRBJ2-7,TRBD1,TRBV10-3,CAIRGDRVSYEQYF,TGTGCCATCAGGGGGGACAGGGTGTCCTACGAGCAGTACTTC
.,TRBJ2-3,TRBD2,TRBV18,CASSPVAGLAGGRSTDTQYF,TGTGCCAGCTCACCAGTAGCAGGACTAGCGGGGGGCCGAAGCACAGATACGCAGTATTTT
.,TRBJ1-1,TRBD1,TRBV12-5,CASAPPGTGSAEAFF,TGTGCTAGTGCCCCACCCGGGACAGGCTCCGCTGAAGCTTTCTTT
.,TRBJ2-2,TRBD2,TRBV5-4,CASSFARTSGRELFF,TGTGCCAGCAGCTTCGCTCGGACTAGCGGGAGGGAGCTGTTTTTT
.,TRBJ1-6,TRBD1,TRBV9,CASSVVAGGAGSPLHF,TGTGCCAGCAGCGTAGTGGCAGGGGGCGCCGGTTCACCCCTCCACTTT
.,TRBJ2-1,TRBD2,TRBV7-9,CASSFPPRLAGLYNEQFF,TGTGCCAGCAGCTTCCCCCCGCGACTAGCGGGACTTTACAATGAGCAGTTCTTC
.,TRBJ2-1,.,TRBV7-9,CASSPIGESYNEQFF,TGTGCCAGCAGCCCGATCGGGGAGAGTTACAATGAGCAGTTCTTC
.,TRBJ2-3,.,TRBV6-1,CASNPDSLGTDTQYF,TGTGCCAGCAATCCCGACTCGCTCGGCACAGATACGCAGTATTTT
.,TRBJ2-7,.,TRBV9,CASSPGSYEQYF,TGTGCCAGCAGCCCTGGGAGCTACGAGCAGTACTTC
.,TRBJ2-7,TRBD1,TRBV6-6,CASSYSPPGQGNEQYF,TGTGCCAGCAGTTACTCCCCACCGGGACAGGGCAACGAGCAGTACTTC
.,TRBJ2-7,.,TRBV6-1,CASSRQRSSYEQYF,TGTGCCAGCAGTCGACAGAGGTCCTCCTACGAGCAGTACTTC
once,TRBJ2-1,.,TRBV6-6,CASSYSSSLNEQFF,TGTGCCAGCAGTTACTCGTCCAGTCTCAATGAGCAGTTCTTC
.,TRBJ2-7,TRBD2,TRBV10-2,CASSEGDGGGGRYEQYF,TGCGCCAGCAGTGAAGGCGACGGAGGCGGGGGGCGGTACGAGCAGTACTTC
.,TRBJ2-3,TRBD1,TRBV11-2,CASSRDRGTDTQYF,TGTGCCAGCAGCCGGGACAGGGGTACAGATACGCAGTATTTT
.,TRBJ2-4,TRBD1,TRBV4-1,CASSQDAWTGLKYF,TGCGCCAGCAGCCAAGACGCTTGGACAGGGCTGAAGTACTTC
.,TRBJ1-1,TRBD1,TRBV7-2,CASSLGGTGGVNTEAFF,TGTGCCAGCAGCTTAGGGGGGACAGGGGGGGTGAACACTGAAGCTTTCTTT
.,TRBJ2-5,TRBD1,TRBV18,CASSPNRGETQYF,TGTGCCAGCTCACCAAACAGGGGAGAGACCCAGTACTTC
few,TRBJ2-7,TRBD2,TRBV7-2,CASSLTWGRATEQYF,TGTGCCAGCAGCTTGACCTGGGGGAGGGCCACCGAGCAGTACTTC
.,TRBJ2-1,.,TRBV7-3,CASSAQGRTYNEQFF,TGTGCCAGCAGCGCACAGGGGAGGACCTACAATGAGCAGTTCTTC
.,TRBJ2-2,.,TRBV30,CAWSVVYSGELFF,TGTGCCTGGAGTGTTGTTTATTCCGGGGAGCTGTTTTTT
.,TRBJ1-2,.,TRBV9,CASSPGDRPNGYTF,TGTGCCAGCAGCCCGGGGGACCGCCCGAATGGCTACACCTTC
.,TRBJ2-2,.,TRBV2,CASRGGLNTGELFF,TGTGCCAGCAGAGGGGGATTAAACACCGGGGAGCTGTTTTTT
.,TRBJ2-7,TRBD1,TRBV19,CASGDSWGIGDEQYF,TGTGCCAGCGGGGACAGCTGGGGAATAGGGGACGAGCAGTACTTC
.,TRBJ2-7,.,TRBV5-4,CASSLGGGGATYEQYF,TGTGCCAGCAGCTTGGGAGGGGGAGGGGCTACCTACGAGCAGTACTTC
few,TRBJ1-6,.,TRBV30,CAWSARGRPTPLHF,TGTGCCTGGAGTGCTCGGGGGAGACCTACACCCCTCCACTTT
once,TRBJ2-1,TRBD1,TRBV6-5,CASSPAGTGANEQFF,TGTGCCAGCAGTCCTGCCGGGACAGGGGCGAATGAGCAGTTCTTC
.,TRBJ1-6,.,TRBV9,CASSVSGNSWSSYNSPLHF,TGTGCCAGCAGCGTATCAGGGAACTCTTGGAGCTCCTATAATTCACCCCTCCACTTT
.,TRBJ2-3,TRBD2,TRBV29-1,CSVVTSGGRLGTQYF,TGCAGCGTCGTGACTAGCGGGGGGCGTCTGGGTACGCAGTATTTT
.,TRBJ2-6,.,TRBV9,CASSSRQSSGANVLTF,TGTGCCAGCAGCTCTCGACAGAGCTCTGGGGCCAACGTCCTGACTTTC
few,TRBJ2-3,.,TRBV7-9,CASSSFRGSTDTQYF,TGTGCCAGCAGCTCATTCAGGGGATCCACAGATACGCAGTATTTT
.,TRBJ2-6,.,TRBV18,CASSPSGASVLTF,TGTGCCAGCTCACCTTCTGGGGCCAGCGTCCTGACTTTC
.,TRBJ2-5,.,TRBV30,CAWSALETQYF,TGTGCCTGGAGTGCCCTGGAGACCCAGTACTTC
.,TRBJ1-1,.,TRBV2,CASRIDRRNTEAFF,TGTGCCAGCAGGATTGACAGAAGGAACACTGAAGCTTTCTTT
.,TRBJ2-1,TRBD2,TRBV30,CAWSGLGGGILSYNEQFF,TGTGCCTGGAGTGGCCTGGGCGGGGGTATTCTCTCCTACAATGAGCAGTTCTTC
.,TRBJ2-7,TRBD2,TRBV7-9,CASSGGRGLAVPPFYEQYF,TGTGCCAGCAGCGGGGGACGGGGACTAGCAGTCCCCCCGTTCTACGAGCAGTACTTC
.,TRBJ1-2,.,TRBV19,CASSIVPWGGYGYTF,TGTGCCAGTAGCATCGTCCCCTGGGGGGGCTATGGCTACACCTTC
.,TRBJ1-1,TRBD1,TRBV4-1,CASSQYPGQGPEAFF,TGTGCCAGCAGCCAGTACCCGGGACAGGGACCTGAAGCTTTCTTT
once,TRBJ2-2,TRBD2,TRBV28,CASSRGGGTGELFF,TGTGCCAGCAGTCGCGGGGGTGGCACCGGGGAGCTGTTTTTT
.,TRBJ2-1,TRBD2,TRBV2,CASRISPGGTSYNEQFF,TGTGCCAGTAGAATTAGCCCGGGAGGCACATCCTACAATGAGCAGTTCTTC
once,TRBJ1-4,.,TRBV5-1,CASSLEEGRKLFF,TGCGCCAGCAGCTTGGAGGAGGGGAGGAAACTGTTTTTT
.,TRBJ2-5,TRBD1,TRBV6-1,CASSERRDRAGQETQYF,TGTGCCAGCAGTGAAAGGCGGGACAGGGCGGGCCAAGAGACCCAGTACTTC
.,TRBJ2-2,.,TRBV30,CAWSVRGHRQNTGELFF,TGTGCCTGGAGTGTACGTGGCCACCGACAAAACACCGGGGAGCTGTTTTTT
.,TRBJ2-1,TRBD1,TRBV7-9,CASRPRQGDNNEQFF,TGTGCCAGCAGACCGAGACAGGGAGACAACAATGAGCAGTTCTTC
.,TRBJ1-4,.,TRBV11-2,CASSLVGLTNEKLFF,TGTGCCAGCAGCTTAGTGGGGCTCACTAATGAAAAACTGTTTTTT
.,TRBJ2-2,TRBD2,TRBV9,CASSVAAGGSYTGELFF,TGTGCCAGCAGCGTAGCTGCGGGAGGTTCGTACACCGGGGAGCTGTTTTTT
once,TRBJ2-7,.,TRBV5-4,CASSPRLARHEQYF,TGTGCCAGCAGCCCTCGGCTAGCGAGGCACGAGCAGTACTTC